This T cell receptor beta chain was identified during a study of T cells in Graves' hyperthyroidism and ophthalmopathy. The study's findings and limits: Most clonotypes that expanded in the thyroid above 0.001 also showed up in blood.

Germline V gene data show CDR1 as MNHNS and CDR2 as SASEGT. With V trimmed by 4 bases and J by 6 bases, 14 bases remained unmatched. The CDR3 length is 16 residues. This clonotype was seen repeatedly, ten times or more. The target antigen is unknown. RNA transcripts provided the source from which TCR beta CDR3 regions were amplified. Using the HTBI primer set, a first-round RT-PCR was run on the TCR CDR3. TCRdb re-called the multiplex PCR reads through MiXCR, storing one row per CDR3 protein. The sample holds around 450,000 distinct CDR3 sequences, 15% to 19% seen once. If no ophthalmopathy progression occurred within 18 months, Graves' hyperthyroidism was stable.

The sequenced sample consisted of blood. The TCR was taken from a woman under 30 with Graves' hyperthyroidism. V gene TRBV6-1 combines with J gene TRBJ2-7; 8 nucleotides line up with TRBD1. In DNA, the CDR3 is TGTGCCAGCAGTGGACACCCCCGGCAGGGGGCCTCCGAGCAGTACTTC. The encoded protein is CASSGHPRQGASEQYF.